This is a list of T cell receptor beta chains from one sample in a study of blood T cell repertoires in COVID-19. TCRdb's table, derived via immunoSEQ multiplex PCR, lists solely in-frame clones and lacks some. The repertoire holds approximately 220,000 clones, with around 83% as singletons. The sequencing input was peripheral blood. The receptor set was obtained from a woman aged 50 to 60 with acute or convalescent COVID-19. Each CDR3 is given with its conserved first and last residue. A D gene is named only where the DNA matches it firmly. Expanded clones are given a class, and other clones once, few, many or no size at all.

size,J,D,V,DNA,CDR3
.,TRBJ1-2,TRBD1,TRBV20-1,TGCAGTGCCGGGACAGGCTATGGCTACACCTTC,CSAGTGYGYTF
.,TRBJ2-7,.,TRBV6-2/TRBV6-3,TGTGCCAGCAGCTGGGTACGCCAGGAAAGAAACGAGCAGTACTTC,CASSWVRQERNEQYF
.,TRBJ1-5,.,TRBV30,TGTGCCTGGGCGGACGGCCGAGGGAATCAGCCCCAGCATTTT,CAWADGRGNQPQHF
few,TRBJ2-7,TRBD1,TRBV10-3,TGTGCCATCAGTCCCGGGACAGGGGACTACGAGCAGTACTTC,CAISPGTGDYEQYF
.,TRBJ2-2,.,TRBV19,TGTGCCAGTAGTAGATCCAGGGCCCCCGGGGAGCTGTTTTTT,CASSRSRAPGELFF
.,TRBJ2-3,TRBD2,TRBV15,TGTGCCACTCAACTAGCGGGGACAGATACGCAGTATTTT,CATQLAGTDTQYF
.,TRBJ2-3,.,TRBV7-8,TGTGCCAGCAGCTTACAACGACTAAGCAAAACGCAGTATTTT,CASSLQRLSKTQYF
.,TRBJ2-5,.,TRBV2,TGTGCCAGCAAGGGTTGGACAGGCGGAGGGGAGACCCAGTACTTC,CASKGWTGGGETQYF
.,TRBJ2-5,.,TRBV5-1,TGCGCCAGCAGCTTACAGGGCCCGGAGACCCAGTACTTC,CASSLQGPETQYF
.,TRBJ1-4,TRBD1,TRBV5-5,TGTGCCAGCAGCTGGACGGGACAGGGTTTTTCAACTAATGAAAAACTGTTTTTT,CASSWTGQGFSTNEKLFF
.,TRBJ1-5,.,TRBV5-6,TGTGCCAGCAGCTTGCGACAGATTAGCAATCAGCCCCAGCATTTT,CASSLRQISNQPQHF
.,TRBJ2-1,TRBD1,TRBV10-3,TGTGCCATCAGTGAGGGGGACAGGGGACGCAATGAGCAGTTCTTC,CAISEGDRGRNEQFF
few,TRBJ2-1,TRBD1,TRBV27,TGTGCCAGCAGTTTAGGTCAGGGGGCGAATGAGCAGTTCTTC,CASSLGQGANEQFF
.,TRBJ2-7,.,TRBV5-1,TGCGCCAGCAGCCGCGTTGGGGGGTACGAGCAGTACTTC,CASSRVGGYEQYF
.,TRBJ1-2,TRBD1,TRBV6-2/TRBV6-3,TGTGCCAGCAGTTACTCCGACAGGGTTGGCTACACCTTC,CASSYSDRVGYTF
.,TRBJ1-1,TRBD1,TRBV19,TGTGCCAGTAGTGACGGGACAGGGGGCGTAAGCACTGAAGCTTTCTTT,CASSDGTGGVSTEAFF
.,TRBJ2-5,.,TRBV19,TGTGCCAGTAGTATGGGTTGGGGGGTTCTAGGAACCCAGTACTTC,CASSMGWGVLGTQYF
once,TRBJ1-4,TRBD1,TRBV5-6,TGTGCCAGCAGCCGCCGGGACAGGGGGCTGAATGAAAAACTGTTTTTT,CASSRRDRGLNEKLFF
.,TRBJ2-5,TRBD2,TRBV6-5,TGTGCCAGCAGTCCGGGTAGCGGGTTTAAAGAGACCCAGTACTTC,CASSPGSGFKETQYF
once,TRBJ2-5,.,TRBV28,TGTGCCAGCAGTTATCGTTTGGCAGAGACCCAGTACTTC,CASSYRLAETQYF
.,TRBJ2-7,TRBD1,TRBV5-1,TGCGCCAGCAGCCCCGAGCCCGGGACAGTCTACGAGCAGTACTTC,CASSPEPGTVYEQYF
few,TRBJ2-2,.,TRBV10-1,TGCGCCAGCAGAGGACAGTTGAACACCGGGGAGCTGTTTTTT,CASRGQLNTGELFF
once,TRBJ2-2,.,TRBV6-5,TGTGCCAGCAGTTCCGGGATCCGGCTGGGCACCGGGGAGCTGTTTTTT,CASSSGIRLGTGELFF
.,TRBJ2-5,.,TRBV11-3,TGTGCCAGCAGCTTAGTGCAGGGGGGTCAAGAGACCCAGTACTTC,CASSLVQGGQETQYF
.,TRBJ2-3,TRBD2,TRBV24-1,TGTGCCACCAGGGAAGCGGGGAGCACAGATACGCAGTATTTT,CATREAGSTDTQYF
.,TRBJ2-7,TRBD2,TRBV19,TGTGCCAGTAGTATAAAGCGGGGGGCACTCGAGCAGTACTTC,CASSIKRGALEQYF
.,TRBJ1-2,TRBD1,TRBV29-1,TGCAGCGTTGACTCCCCTCCGGGACAGGGGCGCTACACCTTC,CSVDSPPGQGRYTF
.,TRBJ2-1,.,TRBV24-1,TGTGCCACCAGTGACCGGTGGGCGTCCTACAATGAGCAGTTCTTC,CATSDRWASYNEQFF
.,TRBJ2-7,.,TRBV19,TGTGCCAGTAGTATGCTGGCAGTAAGTTATCGCGAGCAGTACTTC,CASSMLAVSYREQYF
.,TRBJ2-2,.,TRBV11-2,TGTGCCAGCAGCTTAGGACTGGTGAAGAACACCGGGGAGCTGTTTTTT,CASSLGLVKNTGELFF
.,TRBJ1-1,TRBD1,TRBV5-1,TGCGCCAGCAGCGTACAGGGGGCGCCCGCTTTCTTT,CASSVQGAPAFF
.,TRBJ1-2,.,TRBV7-2,TGTGCCAGCAGCTTAGTTCTTGCGGGCAACTATGGCTACACCTTC,CASSLVLAGNYGYTF
.,TRBJ1-1,TRBD1,TRBV2,TGTGCCAGCAGGAGACAGGGAAACACTGAAGCTTTCTTT,CASRRQGNTEAFF
.,TRBJ2-5,TRBD1,TRBV18,TGTGCCAGCTCACCCGGGACAGCCCAAGAGACCCAGTACTTC,CASSPGTAQETQYF
.,TRBJ1-2,.,TRBV3-1/TRBV3-2,TGTGCCAGCAGCCAAGGTGCAGCCCCGGGCTATGGCTACACCTTC,CASSQGAAPGYGYTF
once,TRBJ2-1,TRBD2,TRBV24-1,TGTGCCACCAGTGACTCGGGACTAGCGGGACTCTACAATGAGCAGTTCTTC,CATSDSGLAGLYNEQFF
.,TRBJ1-3,.,TRBV18,TGTGCCAGCTCACGGCAAGGGGCTTACTCTGGAAACACCATATATTTT,CASSRQGAYSGNTIYF
.,TRBJ2-7,.,TRBV11-2,TGTGCCAGCAGCTTAGATCAGGGACTCGGCTACGAGCAGTACTTC,CASSLDQGLGYEQYF
.,TRBJ2-7,TRBD2,TRBV5-4,TGTGCCAGCAGCGGATCTAGCGGAATCTACGAGCAGTACTTC,CASSGSSGIYEQYF
.,TRBJ2-2,TRBD1,TRBV11-3,TGTGCCAGCAGCCCCTCCCGGACAGGCGGCACCGGGGAGCTGTTTTTT,CASSPSRTGGTGELFF
.,TRBJ2-2,.,TRBV28,TGTGCCAGCAGTTCGGCCGACAGGACGAACACCGGGGAGCTGTTTTTT,CASSSADRTNTGELFF
.,TRBJ2-7,.,TRBV2,TGTGCCAGCAGTGATGCTAGCGAGGTCTACGAGCAGTACTTC,CASSDASEVYEQYF
.,TRBJ2-7,TRBD1,TRBV28,TGTGCCAGCAGTCCCTTCGACAGGGGAGCCTACGAGCAGTACTTC,CASSPFDRGAYEQYF
once,TRBJ2-3,TRBD2,TRBV27,TGTGCCAGCAGTTGGGCGGGAGCAACAGATACGCAGTATTTT,CASSWAGATDTQYF
.,TRBJ2-3,.,TRBV21-1,TGTGCCAGCCACACAGATACGCAGTATTTT,CASHTDTQYF
once,TRBJ2-7,.,TRBV6-2/TRBV6-3,TGTGCCAGCAGTTACTCGGCGATCGGTACAGGGATTCTTCATGAGCAGTACTTC,CASSYSAIGTGILHEQYF
.,TRBJ2-1,TRBD2,TRBV28,TGTGCCAGCAGCTCAGCGGGAGGGGTAAATGAGCAGTTCTTC,CASSSAGGVNEQFF
.,TRBJ2-7,.,TRBV5-5,TGTGCCAGCAGCCTCCAAGGGGACGAGCAGTACTTC,CASSLQGDEQYF
.,TRBJ2-5,.,TRBV7-9,TGTGCCAGCAGCTTAGCCGGAGGGTTTGAGACCCAGTACTTC,CASSLAGGFETQYF
.,TRBJ1-5,.,TRBV15,TGTGCCACCAGCAGGACAGGATCCCTTAATAGCAATCAGCCCCAGCATTTT,CATSRTGSLNSNQPQHF
.,TRBJ2-5,TRBD1,TRBV5-8,TGTGCCAGCAGTTTGTTCCGGATGTGGGACAGAAGTCTCCAAGAGACCCAGTACTTC,CASSLFRMWDRSLQETQYF
once,TRBJ1-3,TRBD1,TRBV12-5,TGTGCTAGTGACCCCCAGGACAGGGGAATTAACACCATATATTTT,CASDPQDRGINTIYF
.,TRBJ1-2,TRBD1,TRBV18,TGTGCCAGCTCACCCACAGGGGGCTATGGCTACACCTTC,CASSPTGGYGYTF
.,TRBJ2-3,.,TRBV5-1,TGCGCCAGCAGCTTGGGACAGGACACAGATACGCAGTATTTT,CASSLGQDTDTQYF